The sequence of this T cell receptor beta chain was determined in a study of blood T cells in healthy people across ages. Study in general: Per two T cells, about one barcoded beta molecule was captured through template switching.

Healthy individuals of Caucasian origin from Russia, aged about 6 to 100, served as donors. Isolated per sample were at least 6 million PBMCs. The authors ran a second PCR of about 7 to 11 cycles using a sample-barcoded 5' primer and a J-beta primer mix. One entry per CDR3 protein, called by TCRdb with MiXCR from the 5' RACE reads. The table lists approximately 800,000 distinct CDR3 sequences, roughly three fifths of them singletons, with more than 25% in the top ten. V was clipped by 4 bases and J by 10 bases; unmatched bases: 2. This CDR3 region has 12 residues. Germline CDR1 SQVTM, CDR2 ANQGSEA. Points from the study as a whole: Per million T cells, TCR beta diversity dropped roughly linearly as age increased.

This clonotype was detected only a few times. Its target is not known. The V and J genes are TRBV29-1 and TRBJ2-5; 14 bases line up with TRBD2. Source material: blood. This clonotype was sampled from a man in his forties in good health. CDR3 residues: CSVVTSGRGQYF. The CDR3 nucleotides read TGCAGCGTTGTGACTAGCGGGAGGGGCCAGTACTTC.